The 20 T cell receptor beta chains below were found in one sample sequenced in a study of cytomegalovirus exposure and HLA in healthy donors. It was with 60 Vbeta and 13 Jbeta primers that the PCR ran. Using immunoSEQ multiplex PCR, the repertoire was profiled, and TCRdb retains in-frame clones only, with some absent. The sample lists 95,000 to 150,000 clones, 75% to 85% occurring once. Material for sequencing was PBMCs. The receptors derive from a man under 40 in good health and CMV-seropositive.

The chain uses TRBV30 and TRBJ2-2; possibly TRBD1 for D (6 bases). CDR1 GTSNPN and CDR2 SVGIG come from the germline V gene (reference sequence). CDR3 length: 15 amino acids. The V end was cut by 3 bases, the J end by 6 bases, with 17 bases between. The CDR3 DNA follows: TGTGCCTGGAGGAGGGACACGGACTTTTCCGGGGAGCTGTTTTTT. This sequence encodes CAWRRDTDFSGELFF.

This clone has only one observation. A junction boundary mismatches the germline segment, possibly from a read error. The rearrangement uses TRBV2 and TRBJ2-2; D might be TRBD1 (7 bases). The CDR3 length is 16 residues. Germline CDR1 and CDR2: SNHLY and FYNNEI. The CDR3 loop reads CASSGQAITNTGGLFF. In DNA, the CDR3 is TGTGCCAGCTCAGGACAGGCCATTACGAACACCGGGGGGCTGTTTTTT.

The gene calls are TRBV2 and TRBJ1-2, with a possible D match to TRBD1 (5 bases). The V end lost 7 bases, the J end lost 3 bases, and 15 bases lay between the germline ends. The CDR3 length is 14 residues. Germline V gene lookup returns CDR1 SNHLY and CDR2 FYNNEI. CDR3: CASTRRGGYYGYTF. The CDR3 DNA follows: TGTGCCAGCACTAGACGCGGGGGATACTATGGCTACACCTTC. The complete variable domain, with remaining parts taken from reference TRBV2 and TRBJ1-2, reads EPEVTQTPSHQVTQMGQEVILRCVPISNHLYFYWYRQILGQKVEFLVSFYNNEISEKSEIFDDQFSVERPDGSNFTLKIRSTKLEDSAMYFCASTRRGGYYGYTFGSGTRLTVV.

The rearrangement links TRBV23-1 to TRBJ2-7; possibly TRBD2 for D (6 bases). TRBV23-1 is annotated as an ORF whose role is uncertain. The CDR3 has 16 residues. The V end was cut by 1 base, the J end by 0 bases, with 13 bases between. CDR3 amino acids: CASSQFSGGNSYEQYF. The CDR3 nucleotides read TGCGCCAGCAGTCAATTTAGTGGGGGGAACTCCTACGAGCAGTACTTC.

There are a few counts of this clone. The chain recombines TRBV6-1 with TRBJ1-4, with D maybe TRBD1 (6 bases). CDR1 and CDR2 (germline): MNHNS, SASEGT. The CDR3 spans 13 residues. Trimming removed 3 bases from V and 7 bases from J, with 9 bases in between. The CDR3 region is CASSEPGVEKLFF. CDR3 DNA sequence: TGTGCCAGCAGTGAGCCAGGGGTTGAAAAACTGTTTTTT.

The CDR3 DNA follows: TGTGCCAGCAGTTACGAGGTCCCCCGCTCCTACAATGAGCAGTTCTTC. Translated, it gives CASSYEVPRSYNEQFF. The chain uses TRBV6-6 and TRBJ2-1; D gene unclear. CDR1 and CDR2 from the germline V gene are MNHNY and SVGAGI (reference sequence). The CDR3 is made up of 16 amino acids. Trimming left V 2 bases short and J 0 bases short, with 11 bases between.

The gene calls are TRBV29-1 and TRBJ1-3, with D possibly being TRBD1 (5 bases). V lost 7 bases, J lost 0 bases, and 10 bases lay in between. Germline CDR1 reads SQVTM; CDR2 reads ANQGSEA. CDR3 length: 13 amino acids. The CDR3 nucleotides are TGCAGCGGGGCGGGGCCCTCTGGAAACACCATATATTTT. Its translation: CSGAGPSGNTIYF. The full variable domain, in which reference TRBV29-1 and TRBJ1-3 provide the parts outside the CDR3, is SAVISQKPSRDICQRGTSLTIQCQVDSQVTMMFWYRQQPGQSLTLIATANQGSEATYESGFVIDKFPISRPNLTFSTLTVSNMSPEDSSIYLCSGAGPSGNTIYFGEGSWLTVV.

The CDR3 loop reads CASSSSGGWHEQYF. The DNA for the CDR3 is TGTGCCAGCTCATCATCAGGGGGGTGGCACGAGCAGTACTTC. This chain uses TRBV18 with TRBJ2-7; possible D gene TRBD1, 7 bases. With 5 bases removed from V and 5 bases from J, the gap between germline ends came to 16 bases. CDR1 KGHSH and CDR2 LQKENI come from the germline V gene. The CDR3 covers 14 residues.

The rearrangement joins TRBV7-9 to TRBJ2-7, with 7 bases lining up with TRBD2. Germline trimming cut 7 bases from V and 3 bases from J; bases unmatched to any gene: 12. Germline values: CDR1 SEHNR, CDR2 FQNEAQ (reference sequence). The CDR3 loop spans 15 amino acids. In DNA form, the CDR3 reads TGTGCCAGCACCATAACGGCGGGGGAGATCTACGAGCAGTACTTC. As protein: CASTITAGEIYEQYF.

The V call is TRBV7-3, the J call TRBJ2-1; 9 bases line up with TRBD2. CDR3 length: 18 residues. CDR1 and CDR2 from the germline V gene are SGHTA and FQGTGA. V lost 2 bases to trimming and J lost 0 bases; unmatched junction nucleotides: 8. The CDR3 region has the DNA TGTGCCAGCAGCTTACGCGGGGGGGTTCCGAGCTCCTACAATGAGCAGTTCTTC. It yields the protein CASSLRGGVPSSYNEQFF.

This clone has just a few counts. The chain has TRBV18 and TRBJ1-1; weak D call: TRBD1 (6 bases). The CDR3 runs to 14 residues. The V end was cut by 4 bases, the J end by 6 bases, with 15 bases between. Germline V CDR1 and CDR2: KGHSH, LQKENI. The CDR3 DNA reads TGTGCCAGCTCACTAACGCAGGGGTCCGCTGAAGCTTTCTTT. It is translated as CASSLTQGSAEAFF.

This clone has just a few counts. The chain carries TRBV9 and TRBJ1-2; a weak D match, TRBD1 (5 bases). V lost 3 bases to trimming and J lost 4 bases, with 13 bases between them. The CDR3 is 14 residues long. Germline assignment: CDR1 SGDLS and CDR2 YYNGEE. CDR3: CASSDRPTPYGYTF. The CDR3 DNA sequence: TGTGCCAGCAGCGACAGGCCGACTCCCTATGGCTACACCTTC.

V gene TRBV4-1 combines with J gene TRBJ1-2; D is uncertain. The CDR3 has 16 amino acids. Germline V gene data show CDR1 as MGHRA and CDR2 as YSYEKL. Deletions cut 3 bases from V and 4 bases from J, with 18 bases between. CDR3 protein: CASSQSDSGGLYGYTF. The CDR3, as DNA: TGCGCCAGCAGCCAGTCGGATTCTGGAGGGCTCTATGGCTACACCTTC.

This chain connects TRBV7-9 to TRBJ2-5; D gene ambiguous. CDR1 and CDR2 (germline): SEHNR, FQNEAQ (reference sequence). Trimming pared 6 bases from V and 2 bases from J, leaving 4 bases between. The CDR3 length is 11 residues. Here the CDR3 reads CASSLQETQYF. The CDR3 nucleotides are TGTGCCAGCAGTCTTCAAGAGACCCAGTACTTC.

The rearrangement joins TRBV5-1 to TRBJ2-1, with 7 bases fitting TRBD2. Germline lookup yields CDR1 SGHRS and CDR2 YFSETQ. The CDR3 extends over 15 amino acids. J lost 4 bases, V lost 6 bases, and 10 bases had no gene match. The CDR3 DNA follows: TGCGCCAGCAAGGGAGGACTAGGTGTGTACAATGAGCAGTTCTTC. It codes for CASKGGLGVYNEQFF.

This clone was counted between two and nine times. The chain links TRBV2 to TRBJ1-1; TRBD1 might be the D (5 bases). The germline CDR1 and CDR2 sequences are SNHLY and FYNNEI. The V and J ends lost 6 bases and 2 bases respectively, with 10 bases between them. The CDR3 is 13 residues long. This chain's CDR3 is CASRAGSNTEAFF. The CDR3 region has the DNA TGTGCCAGCAGGGCAGGGTCCAACACTGAAGCTTTCTTT.

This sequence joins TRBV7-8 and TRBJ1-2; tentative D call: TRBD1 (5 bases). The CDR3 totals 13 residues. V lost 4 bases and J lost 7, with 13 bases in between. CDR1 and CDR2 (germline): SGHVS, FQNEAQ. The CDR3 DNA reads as TGTGCCAGCAGCTACCAGGGTTTACGTGGCTACACCTTC. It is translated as CASSYQGLRGYTF.

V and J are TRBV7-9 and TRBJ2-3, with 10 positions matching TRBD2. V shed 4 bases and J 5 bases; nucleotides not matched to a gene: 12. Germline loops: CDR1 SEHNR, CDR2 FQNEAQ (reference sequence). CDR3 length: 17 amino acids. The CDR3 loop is CASSSPYGQRGGDTQYF. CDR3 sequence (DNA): TGTGCCAGCAGCTCCCCATATGGCCAGCGGGGGGGAGATACGCAGTATTTT.

The CDR3 here is CASSLVPGGEPRYTF. The CDR3 DNA follows: TGTGCCAGCAGTCTGGTCCCCGGGGGAGAACCTAGGTACACCTTC. The rearrangement links TRBV6-5 to TRBJ1-2; a weak D match, TRBD1 (5 bases). The germline V gene encodes CDR1 MNHEY and CDR2 SVGAGI. This CDR3 region has 15 residues. Trimming stripped 5 bases from V and 11 bases from J, with 24 bases between.

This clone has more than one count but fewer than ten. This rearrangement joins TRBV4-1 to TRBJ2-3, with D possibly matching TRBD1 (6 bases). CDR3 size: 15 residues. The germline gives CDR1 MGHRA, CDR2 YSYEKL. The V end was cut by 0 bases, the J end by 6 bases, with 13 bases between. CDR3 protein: CASSQDPGRGDTQYF. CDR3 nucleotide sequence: TGCGCCAGCAGCCAAGATCCGGGAAGGGGGGATACGCAGTATTTT.